The TCR beta chain described here comes from a study of shared clonotypes between healthy human individuals. Study outcomes and limitations: Sequencing of the sorted subsets was shown by rarefaction to be incomplete despite large depth. Clonotypes shared by all four donors outscored non-shared clonotypes in generation probability. Naive CD4 clonotypes were shared across several donors at around 5%.

In the case of this clone: Its antigen is still unknown.

Splitting of CD4+ cells produced CD45RA+ naive and CD45RA-negative memory subsets. The germline CDR1 and CDR2 sequences are GTSNPN and SVGIG (reference sequence). V was clipped by 2 bases and J by 12 bases; unmatched bases: 5. The CDR3 sequence is 11 residues long. Using immunoSEQ multiplex PCR, the repertoire was profiled, and TCRdb retains in-frame clones only, with some absent. The data show roughly 2.5 million clones, around 94% seen once. V is TRBV30 and J is TRBJ1-2; 8 bases are a match to TRBD1. This TCR came from a man aged 18 to 30 in good health. Sequencing was performed on naive CD4+ T cells sorted from blood. Subset reported: CD45RA+ positively selected. The CDR3 reads CAWSSGQGHTF. The CDR3 DNA reads TGTGCCTGGAGTTCAGGACAGGGCCACACCTTC.